Listed here are 29 T cell receptor beta chains from one sample, sequenced in a study of T cell responses to AZD1222 COVID-19 vaccine. Sequencing was performed with immunoSEQ multiplex PCR; in TCRdb, only in-frame clones are kept and a portion is missing. The data contain more than 140,000 clones, around 92% of them singletons. The specimen comprised peripheral blood, sampled on day 0 of AZD1222 vaccination. Receptor source: an adult in good health.

The CDR3 coding sequence is TGTGCCAGCAGCCCCCTAGGGTTAAGCAATCAGCCCCAGCATTTT. Translated, it gives CASSPLGLSNQPQHF. The chain employs TRBV11-2 and TRBJ1-5; D gene uncertain. V was clipped by 5 bases and J by 1 base, with 12 bases between them. The CDR3 runs 15 residues. From germline, CDR1 is SGHAT and CDR2 FQNNGV. Drawing the rest from reference TRBV11-2 and TRBJ1-5, the complete variable domain is EAGVAQSPRYKIIEKRQSVAFWCNPISGHATLYWYQQILGQGPKLLIQFQNNGVVDDSQLPKDRFSAERLKGVDSTLKIQPAKLEDSAVYLCASSPLGLSNQPQHFGDGTRLSIL.

The chain recombines TRBV5-4 with TRBJ2-1, with D possibly TRBD2 on 6 matching bases. Germline CDR1 is SGHNT and CDR2 is YYREEE (reference sequence). This CDR3 comprises 15 residues. Between the trimmed V and J ends, which lost 0 bases and 2 bases, there was a span of 9 bases. This CDR3 is CASSLGRGAYNEQFF. The CDR3, as DNA: TGTGCCAGCAGCTTGGGGCGGGGAGCCTACAATGAGCAGTTCTTC.

This clone was seen a handful of times. V is TRBV5-6 and J is TRBJ2-7; maybe TRBD2 (6 bases). From germline, CDR1 is SGHDT and CDR2 YYEEEE. The CDR3 is 16 residues long. V lost 3 bases to trimming and J lost 0 bases, with 16 bases between them. CDR3 coding DNA: TGTGCCAGCAGCTCCTTTTGGGGGGTAAGCTCCTACGAGCAGTACTTC. It translates to CASSSFWGVSSYEQYF. Together with reference TRBV5-6 and TRBJ2-7, the CDR3 gives the full variable domain: DAGVTQSPTHLIKTRGQQVTLRCSPKSGHDTVSWYQQALGQGPQFIFQYYEEEERQRGNFPDRFSGHQFPNYSSELNVNALLLGDSALYLCASSSFWGVSSYEQYFGPGTRLTVT.

The V and J genes are TRBV4-2 and TRBJ1-6; 7 bases are shared with TRBD1. V trimming: 4 bases; J trimming: 7 bases; junction bases outside the gene matches: 10. Germline CDR1 reads LGHNA; CDR2 reads YNFKEQ. CDR3 size: 16 residues. The CDR3: CASSPGQLSDNSPLHF. CDR3 sequence (DNA): TGTGCCAGCAGCCCGGGACAGCTCTCCGACAATTCACCCCTCCACTTT.

This clone was picked up one time. The chain carries TRBV25-1 and TRBJ2-2; D gene unclear. Trimming removed 1 base from V and 0 bases from J, with 3 bases in between. The CDR3 spans 14 residues. The germline V gene encodes CDR1 MGHDK and CDR2 SYGVNS. The CDR3 DNA is TGTGCCAGCAGTGAATTCTCGAACACCGGGGAGCTGTTTTTT. This codes for CASSEFSNTGELFF. The complete variable domain, with remaining parts taken from reference TRBV25-1 and TRBJ2-2, reads EADIYQTPRYLVIGTGKKITLECSQTMGHDKMYWYQQDPGMELHLIHYSYGVNSTEKGDLSSESTVSRIRTEHFPLTLESARPSHTSQYLCASSEFSNTGELFFGEGSRLTVL.

The V and J genes are TRBV7-8 and TRBJ2-3; D gene uncertain. The CDR3 extends over 14 amino acids. The ends were cut back, 1 base at V and 5 bases at J, with 10 bases in the middle. Germline V gene sequence: CDR1 SGHVS, CDR2 FQNEAQ. The CDR3: CASSLGSWGDTQYF. The CDR3 DNA is TGTGCCAGCAGCTTAGGGAGCTGGGGAGATACGCAGTATTTT. Full variable domain (missing parts from reference TRBV7-8 and TRBJ2-3): GAGVSQSPRYKVAKRGQDVALRCDPISGHVSLFWYQQALGQGPEFLTYFQNEAQLDKSGLPSDRFFAERPEGSVSTLKIQRTQQEDSAVYLCASSLGSWGDTQYFGPGTRLTVL.

V is TRBV7-2 and J is TRBJ2-7, with 8 positions matching TRBD1. The CDR3 length is 15 residues. The V gene end was trimmed by 5 bases and the J gene end by 0 bases; junction bases not matched to a gene: 6. The germline V gene encodes CDR1 SGHTA and CDR2 FQGNSA. CDR3 region: CASSIPGTGSYEQYF. The CDR3 nucleotides are TGTGCCAGCAGCATTCCCGGGACAGGCTCCTACGAGCAGTACTTC.

V is TRBV21-1 and J is TRBJ1-1. TRBV21-1 is a pseudogene locus. This CDR3 has 15 residues. CDR3 DNA: TGTGCCAGCAGCAAAATGGGGTGGCGGGACACTGAAGCTTTCTTT. Protein product: CASSKMGWRDTEAFF.

This chain's CDR3 is CASSDSHRGGWANVLTF. The CDR3 coding sequence is TGTGCCAGCAGCGATTCACACAGGGGGGGCTGGGCCAACGTCCTGACTTTC. This chain connects TRBV9 to TRBJ2-6, with D maybe TRBD1 (8 bases). CDR1 is SGDLS, CDR2 YYNGEE, per germline. The length of the CDR3 is 17 residues. The V end lost 3 bases, the J end lost 5 bases, and 18 bases lay between the germline ends.

This clone was recorded a few times. The genes are TRBV29-1 and TRBJ2-7; a weak D match, TRBD2 (6 bases). The CDR3 has 13 residues. V gave up 4 bases and J gave up 3 bases, with 13 bases separating them. From germline, CDR1 is SQVTM and CDR2 ANQGSEA. CDR3 in amino acids: CSVGDGGLYEQYF. For the CDR3, the DNA is TGCAGCGTTGGGGACGGGGGACTCTACGAGCAGTACTTC.

This clone was seen once. The chain recombines TRBV19 with TRBJ2-1; no firm D call. CDR1 is LNHDA and CDR2 is SQIVND in the germline V gene (reference sequence). V dropped 5 bases and J dropped 0 bases, with 8 bases sitting between them. This CDR3 comprises 14 residues. CDR3 coding DNA: TGTGCCAGTAGTGAAGCTAACTCCTACAATGAGCAGTTCTTC. Translation gives CASSEANSYNEQFF.

The rearrangement uses TRBV19 and TRBJ1-2, with 7 bases identical to TRBD1. This CDR3 has 14 residues. Germline V gene data show CDR1 as LNHDA and CDR2 as SQIVND (reference sequence). Unmatched junction bases numbered 6, after V lost 4 bases and J lost 4 bases. The CDR3 sequence: CASSTTGEPYGYTF. The CDR3 region has the DNA TGTGCCAGTAGTACTACAGGGGAGCCCTATGGCTACACCTTC.

V and J are TRBV5-1 and TRBJ1-2; no clear D. Per the germline V gene, CDR1 is SGHRS and CDR2 is YFSETQ. V dropped 2 bases and J dropped 3 bases, with 8 bases sitting between them. The CDR3 runs 13 residues. This chain's CDR3 is CASSLRADYGYTF. In DNA, the CDR3 is TGCGCCAGCAGCTTACGGGCGGACTATGGCTACACCTTC.

This chain joins TRBV15 and TRBJ1-1; D is unclear. Looked up from germline, CDR1 is LNHNV and CDR2 is YYDKDF (reference sequence). Trimming shortened V by 5 bases and J by 0 bases, and 7 bases separated the two germline ends. The CDR3 is made up of 13 amino acids. The CDR3 loop reads CATSDTVNTEAFF. The CDR3 nucleotides read TGTGCCACCAGCGACACGGTGAACACTGAAGCTTTCTTT.

This clone was seen ten or more times. This chain uses TRBV19 with TRBJ2-1; D tentatively reads TRBD1 or TRBD2 (5 bases each). Trimming took 5 bases from V and 0 from J, leaving 8 bases between them. The CDR3 totals 14 residues. Germline values: CDR1 LNHDA, CDR2 SQIVND (reference sequence). The CDR3 spells CASSGGASYNEQFF. CDR3 nucleotides: TGTGCCAGTAGTGGGGGAGCCTCCTACAATGAGCAGTTCTTC.

This chain connects TRBV5-1 to TRBJ2-2, with 7 bases lining up with TRBD2. The CDR3 length is 16 residues. Losses at the gene ends were 1 base for V and 2 bases for J; bases not matched to a gene: 5. Germline V gives CDR1 SGHRS, CDR2 YFSETQ. The CDR3, as DNA: TGCGCCAGCAGCTTGCTAGCGGTTCGAAACACCGGGGAGCTGTTTTTT. It translates to CASSLLAVRNTGELFF. Full variable domain (outside the CDR3, taken from reference TRBV5-1 and TRBJ2-2): KAGVTQTPRYLIKTRGQQVTLSCSPISGHRSVSWYQQTPGQGLQFLFEYFSETQRNKGNFPGRFSGRQFSNSRSEMNVSTLELGDSALYLCASSLLAVRNTGELFFGEGSRLTVL.

This sequence joins TRBV3-1 (or the pseudogene TRBV3-2) and TRBJ2-3; perhaps D is TRBD1 or TRBD2 (6 bases each). V was trimmed by 8 bases and J by 6 bases, leaving 18 bases between them. Germline assignment: CDR1 LGHDT and CDR2 YNNKEL (reference sequence). This CDR3 contains 14 residues. CDR3 nucleotide sequence: TGTGCCAGCCAAAGCCTAAGGGGGGCGGATACGCAGTATTTT. Its protein is CASQSLRGADTQYF.

There are a few counts of this clone. The chain joins TRBV28 to TRBJ1-2; 9 bases map to TRBD1. Germline CDR1 is MDHEN and CDR2 is SYDVKM. The CDR3 loop spans 12 amino acids. V was clipped by 5 bases and J by 7 bases; unmatched bases: 2. The CDR3 spells CASSGDRVGYTF. CDR3 nucleotides: TGTGCCAGCAGTGGGGACAGGGTTGGCTACACCTTC.

This chain connects TRBV19 to TRBJ1-5; no clear D gene. The V end lost 9 bases, the J end lost 9 bases, and 15 bases lay between the germline ends. From germline, CDR1 is LNHDA and CDR2 SQIVND (reference sequence). The CDR3 has 12 residues. Here the CDR3 reads CASNFVGGPQHF. CDR3 nucleotide sequence: TGTGCCAGCAACTTCGTTGGAGGGCCCCAGCATTTT.

The gene calls are TRBV19 and TRBJ1-5, with D tentatively TRBD1 (6 bases). The germline gives CDR1 LNHDA, CDR2 SQIVND (reference sequence). The CDR3 spans 18 residues. Trimming took 4 bases from V and 0 from J, leaving 19 bases between them. CDR3 loop: CASSSRPRQVYSNQPQHF. The CDR3, as DNA: TGTGCCAGTAGTAGCCGCCCTCGACAGGTTTATAGCAATCAGCCCCAGCATTTT.

The DNA for the CDR3 is TGTGCCAGTAGTAACCGACAGGGCGCAGATACGCAGTATTTT. Translated: CASSNRQGADTQYF. The chain joins TRBV19 to TRBJ2-3; TRBD1 agrees at 7 bases. The V segment lost 4 bases and the J segment 4 bases; nucleotides outside the gene matches: 5. Germline V gene data show CDR1 as LNHDA and CDR2 as SQIVND (reference sequence). This CDR3 has 14 residues.

The chain is built from TRBV6-4 and TRBJ2-7, with 9 bases matching TRBD2. This CDR3 spans 16 amino acids. Germline V gives CDR1 MRHNA, CDR2 SNTAGT. Unmatched junction bases numbered 15, after V lost 8 bases and J lost 4 bases. CDR3 in amino acids: CASPDPQLAGTYEQYF. In nucleotides, the CDR3 is TGTGCCAGCCCTGACCCCCAACTAGCGGGCACATACGAGCAGTACTTC.

V usage is TRBV4-1 and J usage is TRBJ1-6; no firm D call. Germline CDR1 reads MGHRA; CDR2 reads YSYEKL. The CDR3 is 16 residues long. V gave up 3 bases and J gave up 6 bases, with 15 bases separating them. CDR3 nucleotide sequence: TGCGCCAGCAGCCATCAGGTTCCCCTGAGTAATTCACCCCTCCACTTT. It is translated as CASSHQVPLSNSPLHF.

This clone was picked up a small number of times. The rearrangement joins TRBV4-3 to TRBJ2-2; possibly TRBD1 or TRBD2 for D (7 bases each). Germline lookup yields CDR1 LGHNA and CDR2 YSLEER. The length of the CDR3 is 19 residues. V lost 2 bases, J lost 8 bases, and 27 bases lay in between. CDR3 DNA: TGCGCCAGCAGCCAAAAGCGGGACAGACTAAGAGTAATGCCGGGGGAGCTGTTTTTT. Its protein product is CASSQKRDRLRVMPGELFF.

This chain connects TRBV4-3 to TRBJ1-1; maybe TRBD1 (6 bases). The germline V gene encodes CDR1 LGHNA and CDR2 YSLEER. This CDR3 contains 15 residues. Trimming took 1 base from V and 2 from J, leaving 11 bases between them. Here the CDR3 reads CASSQAGTSNTEAFF. In nucleotides, the CDR3 is TGCGCCAGCAGCCAAGCCGGGACAAGCAACACTGAAGCTTTCTTT.

A remark on this clone: The germline gene is not matched at one end of the junction; a read error may be the cause. This chain joins TRBV9 and TRBJ1-1; D is ambiguous. The germline gives CDR1 SGDLS, CDR2 YYNGEE. This CDR3 spans 14 amino acids. The CDR3 DNA sequence: TGTGCCAGCACCGTAATGCCGGCGAACACTGAAGCTTTCTTT. Its translation: CASTVMPANTEAFF.

The chain uses TRBV5-5 and TRBJ1-2, with a weak D call TRBD1 (5 bases). The CDR3 runs to 14 residues. Trimming left V 2 bases short and J 4 bases short, with 12 bases between. Germline loops: CDR1 SGHKS, CDR2 YYEKEE (reference sequence). The CDR3 DNA reads TGTGCCAGCAGCTTAGGGGACGGGAGCTATGGCTACACCTTC. Its translation: CASSLGDGSYGYTF.

J is TRBJ2-2 and V is TRBV20-1, with D perhaps matching TRBD1 (5 bases). V lost 3 bases and J 6 bases, leaving 8 bases between the germline ends. The CDR3 sequence is 12 residues long. The germline V gene has CDR1 DFQATT and CDR2 SNEGSKA (reference sequence). The CDR3 nucleotides are TGCAGTGCTAGTGACAGTCCCGGGGAGCTGTTTTTT. It encodes CSASDSPGELFF.

Only one count was recorded for this clone. CDR3 nucleotide sequence: TGCAGCGTAGAATACCCCATAGGGGGTGGAGATACGCAGTATTTT. Protein: CSVEYPIGGGDTQYF. The chain couples TRBV29-1 to TRBJ2-3; maybe TRBD1 (6 bases). The CDR3 sequence is 15 residues long. Germline V gene data show CDR1 as SQVTM and CDR2 as ANQGSEA. V was pared by 6 bases and J by 5 bases, with 21 bases between.